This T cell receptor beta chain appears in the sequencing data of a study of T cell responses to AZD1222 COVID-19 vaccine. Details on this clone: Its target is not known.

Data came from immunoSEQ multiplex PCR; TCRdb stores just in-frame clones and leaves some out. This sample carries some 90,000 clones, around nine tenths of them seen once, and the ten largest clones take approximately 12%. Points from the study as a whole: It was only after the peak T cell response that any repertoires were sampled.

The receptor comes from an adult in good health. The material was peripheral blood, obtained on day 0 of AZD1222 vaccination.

The CDR3 here is CASRGGALPNSPLHF. The DNA for the CDR3 is TGTGCCAGCAGAGGAGGAGCGCTTCCCAATTCACCCCTCCACTTT. V and J are TRBV5-6 and TRBJ1-6; D is uncertain. With 5 bases removed from V and 7 bases from J, the gap between germline ends came to 16 bases. The germline CDR1 and CDR2 sequences are SGHDT and YYEEEE. The CDR3 loop spans 15 amino acids. The full variable domain, its missing parts supplied by reference TRBV5-6 and TRBJ1-6, is DAGVTQSPTHLIKTRGQQVTLRCSPKSGHDTVSWYQQALGQGPQFIFQYYEEEERQRGNFPDRFSGHQFPNYSSELNVNALLLGDSALYLCASRGGALPNSPLHFGNGTRLTVT.